These 17 T cell receptor beta chains came from one sample sequenced in a study of T cells in Graves' hyperthyroidism and ophthalmopathy (dated 2019 in TCRdb). The protocol used for the library was multiplex PCR. Data came from an Illumina HiSeq 2000. The TCR beta CDR3 regions were amplified from the RNA transcripts. For the first round of RT-PCR on the TCR CDR3, the HTBI primer set was used together with the Qiagen OneStep RT-PCR kit. Through fastp at Q25 and MiXCR, TCRdb rebuilt clones from the public reads, retaining in-frame beta chains. Every CDR3 protein is listed once, alongside the most common genes and DNA of its rows. Present in this sample are about 300,000 distinct CDR3 sequences, 20% to 25% of which were seen just once. Approximately 30% of the sample belongs to the ten largest clones. Specimen: blood. The receptors come from a man aged 35-49 years with Graves' hyperthyroidism that later progressed to Graves' ophthalmopathy.

This clonotype occurred many times. The rearrangement uses TRBV27 and TRBJ1-5; TRBD1 might be the D (5 bases). V gave up 8 bases and J gave up 14 bases, with 31 bases separating them. The germline V gene encodes CDR1 MNHEY and CDR2 SMNVEV (reference sequence). This CDR3 comprises 16 residues. This chain's CDR3 is CASYPLGRAGMSSKHF. Here the CDR3 DNA reads TGTGCCAGCTACCCCTTAGGACGGGCAGGGATGTCCTCAAAGCATTTT.

In its sample, this clonotype was seen many times. This chain uses TRBV29-1 with TRBJ2-2; TRBD1 matches 7 bases. This CDR3 has 14 residues. Germline V gene data show CDR1 as SQVTM and CDR2 as ANQGSEA. The V and J ends lost 7 bases and 6 bases, in that order; junction bases with no gene match: 11. Here the CDR3 DNA reads TGCAGCGCACAACAGGGGATTAGGGCCGGGGAGCTGTTTTTT. Its protein product is CSAQQGIRAGELFF.

This clonotype was seen ten or more times. The rearrangement uses TRBV2 and TRBJ2-7, with 9 bases identical to TRBD2. CDR3 size: 15 residues. The trim removed 4 bases at V and 10 bases at J, leaving 14 bases unmatched. Per the germline V gene, CDR1 is SNHLY and CDR2 is FYNNEI. As DNA, the CDR3 is TGTGCCAGCAGTGTACCCGCGGGAGGGCCGCCCGCCCAGTACTTC. This translates into CASSVPAGGPPAQYF.

In this sample, this clonotype turned up many times. V usage is TRBV7-3 and J usage is TRBJ2-6; D ambiguous. Trimming removed 1 base from V and 0 bases from J, with 7 bases in between. Germline CDR1 is SGHTA and CDR2 is FQGTGA. The CDR3 sequence is 16 residues long. DNA of the CDR3: TGTGCCAGCAGCTTAAGAGTCCGCTCTGGGGCCAACGTCCTGACTTTC. Its translation is CASSLRVRSGANVLTF.

This chain connects TRBV24-1 to TRBJ2-7; D may be TRBD1 (6 bases). CDR3 length: 16 amino acids. The germline V gene has CDR1 KGHDR and CDR2 SFDVKD. The ends were cut back, 6 bases at V and 0 bases at J, with 17 bases in the middle. CDR3 region: CATSPTSLTGSYEQYF. CDR3 coding DNA: TGTGCCACCAGTCCTACCTCACTGACAGGCTCCTACGAGCAGTACTTC.

In this sample, this clonotype turned up many times. The chain couples TRBV7-9 to TRBJ2-7; TRBD2 agrees at 8 bases. The germline V gene encodes CDR1 SEHNR and CDR2 FQNEAQ (reference sequence). The CDR3 contains 14 residues. V lost 5 bases, J lost 3 bases, and 6 bases stayed unmatched. CDR3 DNA sequence: TGTGCCAGCAGCGCGACCCGGGGGGGCTACGAGCAGTACTTC. This codes for CASSATRGGYEQYF.

V gene TRBV6-2 or TRBV6-3 combines with J gene TRBJ2-5, with 8 bases fitting TRBD2. V lost 5 bases, J lost 4 bases, and 9 bases stayed unmatched. Germline V gene lookup returns CDR1 MNHEY and CDR2 SVGEGT. The CDR3 spans 15 residues. CDR3 bases: TGTGCCAGCAGTCTGCCGGGACTAGGGGGAGAGACCCAGTACTTC. It translates to CASSLPGLGGETQYF.

This clonotype was seen repeatedly, ten times or more. V is TRBV7-9 and J is TRBJ2-7, with 11 bases fitting TRBD2. Trimming cost V 5 bases and J 5 bases; bases outside gene matches: 5. Germline lookup yields CDR1 SEHNR and CDR2 FQNEAQ (reference sequence). CDR3 length: 14 residues. The CDR3 loop is CASSQLAGEDEQYF. CDR3 DNA: TGTGCCAGCAGCCAACTAGCGGGAGAGGACGAGCAGTACTTC.

There are many counts of this clonotype. The rearrangement joins TRBV4-2 to TRBJ1-1, with 8 bases fitting TRBD1. After removal of 6 bases from V and 1 base from J, the junction contained 13 bases not matched to a gene. The CDR3 runs 17 residues. Germline loops: CDR1 LGHNA, CDR2 YNFKEQ. The chain's CDR3 is CASSRNNPGGPNTEAFF. DNA of the CDR3: TGTGCCAGCAGTCGAAACAATCCAGGGGGCCCGAACACTGAAGCTTTCTTT.

At least ten counts were recorded for this clonotype. The chain couples TRBV3-1 to TRBJ2-4; maybe TRBD1 (6 bases). Germline V gene sequence: CDR1 LGHDT, CDR2 YNNKEL (reference sequence). The CDR3 extends over 13 amino acids. V was cut by 4 bases and J by 7 bases, with 11 bases left in between. The CDR3 here is CASSLPQGNIQYF. The CDR3 DNA is TGTGCCAGCAGCCTACCCCAGGGGAACATTCAGTACTTC.

In this sample, this clonotype turned up many times. This rearrangement joins TRBV20-1 to TRBJ2-7; tentative D call: TRBD1 (6 bases). V lost 3 bases, J lost 6 bases, and 15 bases lay in between. The germline V gene encodes CDR1 DFQATT and CDR2 SNEGSKA (reference sequence). The CDR3 has 13 amino acids. The CDR3 DNA sequence: TGCAGTGCTAGTGGCAGGGGTTGGGCCGAGCAGTACTTC. Its translation: CSASGRGWAEQYF.

The sample holds a few counts of this clonotype. The genes are TRBV6-1 and TRBJ2-7, with 9 bases identical to TRBD2. CDR1 MNHNS and CDR2 SASEGT come from the germline V gene. Unmatched junction bases numbered 7, after V lost 6 bases and J lost 4 bases. CDR3 length: 14 amino acids. The CDR3 sequence: CASRRLAATYEQYF. In DNA form, the CDR3 reads TGTGCCAGCAGACGACTAGCGGCTACGTACGAGCAGTACTTC.

This chain joins TRBV20-1 and TRBJ2-7, with D perhaps matching TRBD2 (6 bases). This CDR3 has 16 residues. Germline V gene data show CDR1 as DFQATT and CDR2 as SNEGSKA (reference sequence). Trimming stripped 3 bases from V and 4 bases from J, with 22 bases between. CDR3 nucleotide sequence: TGCAGTGCTAGCCCCCCAAGAGGCTTAGCGGATTACGAGCAGTACTTC. Protein sequence: CSASPPRGLADYEQYF.

The CDR3 reads CASSSDINQPQHF. The DNA for the CDR3 is TGTGCCAGCAGTTCCGACATAAATCAGCCCCAGCATTTT. V and J are TRBV12-3 or TRBV12-4 and TRBJ1-5; D call uncertain. This CDR3 has 13 amino acids. V was trimmed by 4 bases and J by 4 bases, leaving 8 bases between them.

This clonotype was seen ten or more times. For the CDR3, the DNA is TGTGCCAGTAGTTATAGTGTGGGCAGGGTAACAAAAGAGACCCAGTACTTC. Its protein product is CASSYSVGRVTKETQYF. The chain combines TRBV19 with TRBJ2-5; tentative D call: TRBD1 (5 bases). Germline values: CDR1 LNHDA, CDR2 SQIVND (reference sequence). The CDR3 sequence is 17 residues long. Trimming shortened V by 5 bases and J by 3 bases, and 22 bases separated the two germline ends.

This clonotype appeared many times. J is TRBJ2-5 and V is TRBV14; D is ambiguous. CDR1 and CDR2 from the germline V gene are SGHDN and FVKESK. This CDR3 has 13 amino acids. Trimming shortened V by 3 bases and J by 5 bases, and 10 bases separated the two germline ends. The CDR3 protein is CASSQRGVETQYF. CDR3 coding DNA: TGTGCCAGCAGCCAGAGAGGAGTTGAGACCCAGTACTTC.

This clonotype was detected ten times or more. The chain employs TRBV28 and TRBJ1-5; 9 bases align to TRBD1. Germline V gene data show CDR1 as MDHEN and CDR2 as SYDVKM. The length of the CDR3 is 13 residues. V gave up 8 bases and J gave up 6 bases; unmatched junction bases: 5. This CDR3 is CASGTGTSQPQHF. The CDR3 DNA is TGTGCCAGCGGGACAGGGACGAGTCAGCCCCAGCATTTT.